A single sample gave rise to the 3 T cell receptor beta chains below, sequenced in a study of metastatic and nonmetastatic thyroid tumors. No treatment of any kind had been given to any patient before thyroid surgery. TCRdb recomputed clones from the PCR reads via MiXCR. The sample yields 45,000 or so clones, 3.5% to 5% seen once. The sample was blood. The receptors derive from a female donor with papillary thyroid cancer or a benign thyroid nodule (not recorded which). Some clones in this sample may be carry-over from other donors' samples.

This clone came up many times. J is TRBJ2-7 and V is TRBV7-3; TRBD1 might be the D (6 bases). This CDR3 contains 14 residues. The V gene lost 8 bases and the J gene lost 2 bases, with 16 bases spanning the gap. The germline V gene has CDR1 SGHTA and CDR2 FQGTGA. For the CDR3, the DNA is TGTGCCAGCTCCCCTACAGGGAGCCCCTACGAGCAGTACTTC. Its protein product is CASSPTGSPYEQYF.

V and J are TRBV20-1 and TRBJ1-5, with D possibly being TRBD1 (5 bases). Germline CDR1 reads DFQATT; CDR2 reads SNEGSKA (reference sequence). This CDR3 comprises 14 residues. Trimming removed 4 bases at V and 3 bases at J, with 13 bases between. CDR3 nucleotide sequence: TGCAGTGCTACCCCGGGAGGGGTCAATCAGCCCCAGCATTTT. As protein: CSATPGGVNQPQHF.

Concerning this clone: A much larger clone sits a single nucleotide away, making a read error possible. The DNA of the CDR3 is TGTGCCAGCTCACCACAACCTGGGTCTGGAAACACCATACATTTT. It encodes CASSPQPGSGNTIHF. This sequence joins TRBV18 and TRBJ1-3; no reliable D call. CDR3 size: 15 residues. The germline V gene has CDR1 KGHSH and CDR2 LQKENI.